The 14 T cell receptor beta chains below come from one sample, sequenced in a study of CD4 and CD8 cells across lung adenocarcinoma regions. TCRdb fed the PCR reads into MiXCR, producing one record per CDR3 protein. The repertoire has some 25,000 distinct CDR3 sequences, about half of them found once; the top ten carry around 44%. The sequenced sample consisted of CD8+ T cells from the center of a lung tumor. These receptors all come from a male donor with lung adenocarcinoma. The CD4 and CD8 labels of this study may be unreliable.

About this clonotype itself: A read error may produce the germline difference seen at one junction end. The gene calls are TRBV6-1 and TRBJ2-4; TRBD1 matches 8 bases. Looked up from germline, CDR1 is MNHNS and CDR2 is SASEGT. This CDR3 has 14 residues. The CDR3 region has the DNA TGTCGCAGCAGGGGGCCGGGAGCCAAAGACACGCAGTACTTT. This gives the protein CRSRGPGAKDTQYF.

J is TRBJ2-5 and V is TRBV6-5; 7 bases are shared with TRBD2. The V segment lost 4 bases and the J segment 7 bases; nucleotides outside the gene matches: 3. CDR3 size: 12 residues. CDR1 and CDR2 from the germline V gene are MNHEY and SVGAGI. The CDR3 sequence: CASSFPGGTQYF. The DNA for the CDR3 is TGTGCCAGCAGTTTCCCGGGGGGGACCCAGTACTTC.

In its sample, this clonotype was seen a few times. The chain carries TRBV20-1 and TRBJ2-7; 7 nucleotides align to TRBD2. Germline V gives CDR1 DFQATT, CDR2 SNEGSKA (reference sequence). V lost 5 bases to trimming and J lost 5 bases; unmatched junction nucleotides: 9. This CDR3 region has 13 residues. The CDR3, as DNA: TGCAGTGCTCCTAGGGAGGGTCTCGACGAGCAGTACTTC. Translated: CSAPREGLDEQYF.

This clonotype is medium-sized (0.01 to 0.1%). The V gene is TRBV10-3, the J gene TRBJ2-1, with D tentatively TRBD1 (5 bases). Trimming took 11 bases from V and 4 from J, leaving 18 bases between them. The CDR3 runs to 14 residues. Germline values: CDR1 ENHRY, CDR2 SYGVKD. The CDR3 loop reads CASKGVEGYNEQFF. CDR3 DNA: TGTGCCTCGAAAGGGGTGGAAGGTTACAATGAGCAGTTCTTC.

The CDR3 here is CASSQLQIPGTDQGELFF. In nucleotides, the CDR3 is TGCGCCAGCAGCCAACTGCAAATTCCGGGCACAGACCAGGGGGAGCTGTTTTTT. V and J are TRBV4-1 and TRBJ2-2; no clear D gene. CDR1 is MGHRA and CDR2 is YSYEKL in the germline V gene. The length of the CDR3 is 18 residues. V gave up 2 bases and J gave up 8 bases, with 24 bases separating them.

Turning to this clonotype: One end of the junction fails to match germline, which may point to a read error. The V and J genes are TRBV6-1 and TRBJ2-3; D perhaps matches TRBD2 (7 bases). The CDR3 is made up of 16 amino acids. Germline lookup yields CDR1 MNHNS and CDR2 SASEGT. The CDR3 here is CASRGRGGRLRDTQYF. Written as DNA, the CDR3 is TGTGCCAGCAGGGGGCGCGGGGGCCGCCTCAGGGATACCCAGTATTTT.

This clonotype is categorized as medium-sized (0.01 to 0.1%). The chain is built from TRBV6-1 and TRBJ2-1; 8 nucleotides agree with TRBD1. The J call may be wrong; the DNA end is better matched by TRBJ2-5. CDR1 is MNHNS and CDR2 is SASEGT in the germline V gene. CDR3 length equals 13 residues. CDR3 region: CASSEDRGETQYF. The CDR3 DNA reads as TGTGCCAGCAGTGAAGACAGGGGGGAGACCCAGTACTTC.

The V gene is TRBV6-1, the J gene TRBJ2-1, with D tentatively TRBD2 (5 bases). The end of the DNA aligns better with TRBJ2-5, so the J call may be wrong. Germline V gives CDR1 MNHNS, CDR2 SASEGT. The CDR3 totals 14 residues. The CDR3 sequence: CASRPSLERETQYF. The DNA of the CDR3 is TGTGCCAGCAGACCCTCACTAGAACGCGAGACCCAGTACTTC.

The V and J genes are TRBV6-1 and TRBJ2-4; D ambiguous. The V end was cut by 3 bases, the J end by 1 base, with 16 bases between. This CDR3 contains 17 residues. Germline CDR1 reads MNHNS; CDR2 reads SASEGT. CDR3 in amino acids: CASSEQQPRSAKNIQYF. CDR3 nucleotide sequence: TGTGCCAGCAGTGAGCAGCAACCAAGGAGTGCCAAAAACATTCAGTACTTC.

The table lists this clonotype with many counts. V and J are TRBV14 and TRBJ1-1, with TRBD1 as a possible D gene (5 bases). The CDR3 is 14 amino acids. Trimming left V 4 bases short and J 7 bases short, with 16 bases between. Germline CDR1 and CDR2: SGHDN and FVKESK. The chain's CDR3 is CASSLTPGMGEAFF. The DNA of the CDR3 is TGTGCCAGCAGCCTTACCCCAGGGATGGGTGAAGCTTTCTTT.

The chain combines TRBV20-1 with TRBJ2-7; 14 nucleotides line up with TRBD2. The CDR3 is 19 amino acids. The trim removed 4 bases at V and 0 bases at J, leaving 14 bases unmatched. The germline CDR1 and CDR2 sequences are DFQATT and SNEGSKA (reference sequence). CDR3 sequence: CSATRTSGRTTLGSYEQYF. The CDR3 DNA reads TGCAGTGCTACCCGGACTAGCGGGAGGACCACGTTGGGCTCCTACGAGCAGTACTTC.

The CDR3 loop reads CASSPEVWTDTQYF. CDR3 coding DNA: TGTGCCAGCAGCCCAGAAGTCTGGACAGATACGCAGTATTTT. This chain links TRBV7-2 with TRBJ2-3, with unresolved D. Between the trimmed V and J ends, which lost 5 bases and 3 bases, there was a span of 12 bases. This CDR3 is 14 amino acids long. CDR1 and CDR2 from the germline V gene are SGHTA and FQGNSA.

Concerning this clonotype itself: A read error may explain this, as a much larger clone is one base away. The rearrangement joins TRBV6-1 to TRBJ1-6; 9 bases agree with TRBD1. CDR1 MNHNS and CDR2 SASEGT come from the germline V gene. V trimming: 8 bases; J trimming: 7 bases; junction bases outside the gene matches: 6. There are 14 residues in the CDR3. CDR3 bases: TGTGCCAGCGGCCCCACAGGGGGCAATTCACCCCTCCACTTT. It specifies CASGPTGGNSPLHF.

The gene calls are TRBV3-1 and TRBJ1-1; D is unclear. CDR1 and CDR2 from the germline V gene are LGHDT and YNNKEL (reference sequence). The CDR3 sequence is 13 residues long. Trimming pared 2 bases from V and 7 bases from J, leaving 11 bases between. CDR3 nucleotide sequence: TGTGCCAGCAGCCAACTAATGAGAAGTGAAGCTTTCTTT. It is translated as CASSQLMRSEAFF.